The next 20 T cell receptor beta chains were all read from a single sample in a study of blood T cell repertoires in COVID-19. TCRdb's copy holds only in-frame clones and misses some; the assay was immunoSEQ multiplex PCR. The sample holds 350,000 to 500,000 clones, about 88% seen once. The specimen sequenced was PBMCs or T cells enriched from blood (not recorded which). These receptors all come from a woman aged 18-30 years who had been exposed to COVID-19.

The genes are TRBV28 and TRBJ2-7, with 9 nucleotides matching TRBD1. Trimming at V came to 5 bases and at J to 1 base, leaving 6 bases not matched to a gene. Germline CDR1 MDHEN, CDR2 SYDVKM. The CDR3 is 15 residues long. The CDR3 sequence: CASSAPGTGSYEQYF. The DNA for the CDR3 is TGTGCCAGCAGTGCCCCCGGGACAGGGTCCTACGAGCAGTACTTC. The full variable domain, completed using reference TRBV28 and TRBJ2-7, is DVKVTQSSRYLVKRTGEKVFLECVQDMDHENMFWYRQDPGLGLRLIYFSYDVKMKEKGDIPEGYSVSREKKERFSLILESASTNQTSMYLCASSAPGTGSYEQYFGPGTRLTVT.

The chain is built from TRBV29-1 and TRBJ2-1; D is unresolved. The CDR3 has 12 amino acids. CDR1 and CDR2 from the germline V gene are SQVTM and ANQGSEA. Trimming left V 1 base short and J 2 bases short, with 3 bases between. The CDR3 reads CSVEAAYNEQFF. CDR3 DNA: TGCAGCGTTGAAGCGGCCTACAATGAGCAGTTCTTC.

The V and J genes are TRBV4-2 and TRBJ2-7, with TRBD2 identical over 11 bases. V shed 4 bases and J 3 bases; nucleotides not matched to a gene: 8. Germline V gene lookup returns CDR1 LGHNA and CDR2 YNFKEQ. The CDR3 covers 16 residues. CDR3 bases: TGTGCCAGCAGCCTCGAGACTAGCGGGGACTTCTACGAGCAGTACTTC. This translates into CASSLETSGDFYEQYF.

The J gene is TRBJ2-3, the V gene TRBV5-1, with a tentative D call TRBD2 (7 bases). The CDR3 length is 15 residues. Germline lookup yields CDR1 SGHRS and CDR2 YFSETQ. Trimming took 7 bases from V and 6 from J, leaving 21 bases between them. The CDR3 protein is CASALTGGSHDTQYF. The DNA for the CDR3 is TGCGCCAGCGCCTTAACGGGGGGCTCTCACGATACGCAGTATTTT. Variable domain in full (rest from reference TRBV5-1 and TRBJ2-3): KAGVTQTPRYLIKTRGQQVTLSCSPISGHRSVSWYQQTPGQGLQFLFEYFSETQRNKGNFPGRFSGRQFSNSRSEMNVSTLELGDSALYLCASALTGGSHDTQYFGPGTRLTVL.

The genes are TRBV5-1 and TRBJ1-1; a weak D match, TRBD1 (6 bases). Germline CDR1 and CDR2: SGHRS and YFSETQ. The CDR3 consists of 15 residues. Trimming removed 4 bases at V and 0 bases at J, with 13 bases between. The CDR3 nucleotides are TGCGCCAGCAGCCAAATACAGGGATTGAACACTGAAGCTTTCTTT. Translation gives CASSQIQGLNTEAFF.

The rearrangement joins TRBV5-6 to TRBJ2-1, with D tentatively TRBD1 (6 bases). The CDR3 loop spans 18 amino acids. The V and J ends lost 3 bases and 6 bases respectively, with 25 bases between them. Germline assignment: CDR1 SGHDT and CDR2 YYEEEE. The CDR3 here is CASSSRRDIHLFGNEQFF. For the CDR3, the DNA is TGTGCCAGCAGCTCGCGCCGGGACATACACCTTTTCGGCAATGAGCAGTTCTTC.

The V call is TRBV6-2 or TRBV6-3, the J call TRBJ2-7; 9 nucleotides align to TRBD1. CDR1 and CDR2 (germline): MNHEY, SVGEGT. The CDR3 sequence is 15 residues long. After removal of 6 bases from V and 2 bases from J, the junction contained 8 bases not matched to a gene. DNA of the CDR3: TGTGCCAGCAGCCCTACAGGGGGCTGGACCTACGAGCAGTACTTC. It translates to CASSPTGGWTYEQYF.

This sequence joins TRBV28 and TRBJ2-3, with D uncertain. Deletions cut 5 bases from V and 1 base from J, with 10 bases between. Germline CDR1 MDHEN, CDR2 SYDVKM. There are 14 residues in the CDR3. CDR3 nucleotide sequence: TGTGCCAGCAGTCCCAACTTGCGCACAGATACGCAGTATTTT. It codes for CASSPNLRTDTQYF. Looking up the rest from reference TRBV28 and TRBJ2-3 gives the full variable domain: DVKVTQSSRYLVKRTGEKVFLECVQDMDHENMFWYRQDPGLGLRLIYFSYDVKMKEKGDIPEGYSVSREKKERFSLILESASTNQTSMYLCASSPNLRTDTQYFGPGTRLTVL.

This chain connects TRBV7-9 to TRBJ1-1, with 8 bases aligning to TRBD1. V was clipped by 2 bases and J by 7 bases; unmatched bases: 6. This CDR3 has 14 amino acids. Germline-derived CDR1 and CDR2 are SEHNR and FQNEAQ (reference sequence). The CDR3 nucleotides are TGTGCCAGCAGCTTAAGGGCAGGGGGCTTTGAAGCTTTCTTT. This sequence encodes CASSLRAGGFEAFF.

This clone was observed a handful of times. V gene TRBV7-8 combines with J gene TRBJ1-6, with D unclear. The CDR3 covers 14 residues. Trimming cost V 5 bases and J 8 bases, with 13 bases left between them. Germline CDR1 reads SGHVS; CDR2 reads FQNEAQ. The CDR3: CASSMIRTDSPLHF. The CDR3 DNA reads TGTGCCAGCAGCATGATAAGAACGGATTCACCCCTCCACTTT.

The chain carries TRBV15 and TRBJ1-2, with 8 bases aligning to TRBD1. V shed 0 bases, J shed 2 bases, and the junction held 5 bases outside the gene matches. Germline CDR1 LNHNV, CDR2 YYDKDF (reference sequence). This CDR3 has 16 amino acids. CDR3 protein: CATSRDRGQGNYGYTF. The CDR3 nucleotides read TGTGCCACCAGCAGAGACCGAGGACAGGGCAACTATGGCTACACCTTC.

The V gene is TRBV20-1, the J gene TRBJ2-5; 10 bases fit TRBD1. The CDR3 sequence is 15 residues long. V lost 3 bases and J lost 5; bases outside the gene matches: 9. Germline V gene sequence: CDR1 DFQATT, CDR2 SNEGSKA (reference sequence). The CDR3 DNA is TGCAGTGCTAGTCCCAGACAGGGGGCTAGGGAGACCCAGTACTTC. This sequence encodes CSASPRQGARETQYF.

The rearrangement joins TRBV24-1 to TRBJ2-5; 7 positions agree with TRBD1. Trimming removed 4 bases from V and 0 bases from J; junction bases left unmatched: 4. The CDR3 has 15 amino acids. Looked up from germline, CDR1 is KGHDR and CDR2 is SFDVKD. The CDR3: CATSDADRYQETQYF. CDR3 DNA: TGTGCCACCAGTGACGCGGACAGGTACCAAGAGACCCAGTACTTC.

The rearrangement joins TRBV4-2 to TRBJ2-7; TRBD1 matches 9 bases. Germline CDR1 and CDR2: LGHNA and YNFKEQ. This CDR3 has 13 amino acids. V lost 8 bases and J lost 6; bases outside the gene matches: 8. CDR3 amino acids: CASSGTGFVEQYF. The DNA for the CDR3 is TGTGCCAGCTCTGGGACAGGGTTTGTCGAGCAGTACTTC.

This chain joins TRBV10-1 and TRBJ2-2; D remains ambiguous. The CDR3 is 14 amino acids. The V gene's germline CDR1 is WNHNN and CDR2 SYGVQD (reference sequence). V was clipped by 6 bases and J by 0 bases, with 8 bases between them. CDR3 sequence (DNA): TGCGCCAGCAGGTTTCTAGCGAACACCGGGGAGCTGTTTTTT. It translates to CASRFLANTGELFF.

This sequence joins TRBV5-6 and TRBJ1-5, with 9 bases lining up with TRBD1. CDR1 and CDR2 (germline): SGHDT, YYEEEE. V was clipped by 3 bases and J by 1 base; unmatched bases: 8. The length of the CDR3 is 17 residues. This CDR3 is CASSYRRTGESNQPQHF. CDR3 bases: TGTGCCAGCAGCTACAGACGGACAGGGGAGAGCAATCAGCCCCAGCATTTT.

The chain couples TRBV7-2 to TRBJ2-5; 7 bases fit TRBD1. The CDR3 is 15 residues long. Trimming at V came to 4 bases and at J to 2 bases, leaving 7 bases not matched to a gene. Germline V CDR1 and CDR2: SGHTA, FQGNSA. CDR3 bases: TGTGCCAGCAGCTCCATGACAGGGCGTCAAGAGACCCAGTACTTC. It translates to CASSSMTGRQETQYF.

This chain joins TRBV6-5 and TRBJ1-1; D is possibly TRBD1 (6 bases). V was shortened by 2 bases and J by 2 bases, with 15 bases between the two germline ends. Germline V gene lookup returns CDR1 MNHEY and CDR2 SVGAGI. The CDR3 is made up of 16 amino acids. CDR3 loop: CASSYSQGYINTEAFF. For the CDR3, the DNA is TGTGCCAGCAGTTACAGTCAGGGGTACATTAACACTGAAGCTTTCTTT.

The rearrangement links TRBV28 to TRBJ2-1; 12 bases align to TRBD2. This CDR3 has 18 residues. Germline CDR1 is MDHEN and CDR2 is SYDVKM. With V trimmed by 2 bases and J by 5 bases, 10 bases remained unmatched. In DNA form, the CDR3 reads TGTGCCAGCAGTTTAGGGCGATGGACTAGCGGGACCAACAATGAGCAGTTCTTC. Translating it yields CASSLGRWTSGTNNEQFF.

The chain combines TRBV6-2 or TRBV6-3 with TRBJ2-7; 9 bases match TRBD2. The J segment lost 2 bases and the V segment lost 5 bases, leaving 7 bases of the junction unmatched. The CDR3 loop spans 15 amino acids. Per germline, CDR1 MNHEY and CDR2 SVGEGT. The CDR3, as DNA: TGTGCCAGCAGTGGGACTAGCAACAGCCCCTACGAGCAGTACTTC. Translating gives CASSGTSNSPYEQYF.